The rows below give T cell receptor beta chains drawn from one sample of a study of cytotoxic CD8 clonotypes in ibrutinib-treated CLL. Clones were sequenced by immunoSEQ multiplex PCR, and TCRdb holds only the in-frame ones, with some missing. The top ten hold roughly 22% of the sample, which has roughly 49,000 clones, 75% to 90% seen once. The sequencing here drew on PBMCs, taken after 24 months of ibrutinib treatment. Source of these receptors: a human donor with chronic lymphocytic leukemia. The CDR3 runs from the conserved cysteine through the conserved F or W. A D gene is named only where the DNA matches it firmly. Some rows have no size entry. The others give once, few or many, or a class for an expanded clone.

j_call	v_call	d_call	clone_size	cdr3_aa	cdr3_nt
TRBJ2-3	TRBV19	.	.	CASSTTLAGPTDTQYF	TGTGCCAGTAGTACAACCTTAGCTGGCCCCACAGATACGCAGTATTTT
TRBJ1-2	TRBV27	.	.	CASSPGTFGYGYTF	TGTGCCAGCAGCCCGGGGACATTCGGCTATGGCTACACCTTC
TRBJ1-2	TRBV5-1	.	.	CASSPHGSYGYTF	TGCGCCAGCAGCCCACACGGGTCCTATGGCTACACCTTC
TRBJ1-1	TRBV11-2	.	.	CASSLDPTGALNTEAFF	TGTGCCAGCAGCTTAGACCCAACTGGGGCGTTGAACACTGAAGCTTTCTTT
TRBJ2-1	TRBV25-1	TRBD2	.	CASSESKGLSGHNEQFF	TGTGCCAGCAGTGAATCGAAGGGACTAAGCGGCCACAATGAGCAGTTCTTC
TRBJ1-2	TRBV5-1	TRBD1	.	CASRPGTGLSYTF	TGCGCCAGCAGACCCGGGACAGGGCTGTCCTACACCTTC
TRBJ1-2	TRBV18	.	.	CASSPDKQSYGYTF	TGTGCCAGCTCACCAGACAAACAGAGCTATGGCTACACCTTC
TRBJ2-5	TRBV5-1	TRBD2	.	CASSPGLAGGQETQYF	TGCGCCAGCAGCCCAGGACTAGCGGGAGGACAAGAGACCCAGTACTTC
TRBJ2-7	TRBV5-3	.	.	CARSLARVSHEQYF	TGTGCCAGAAGCTTGGCTAGGGTATCCCACGAGCAGTACTTC
TRBJ2-6	TRBV19	.	.	CASSSNRVAGANVLTF	TGTGCCAGTAGTTCCAACAGGGTTGCCGGGGCCAACGTCCTGACTTTC
TRBJ2-5	TRBV7-8	TRBD1	.	CASKRGTGQETQYF	TGTGCCAGCAAACGCGGGACAGGGCAAGAGACCCAGTACTTC
TRBJ2-7	TRBV29-1	TRBD2	once	CSVSSGSYEQYF	TGCAGCGTTTCTAGCGGGAGTTACGAGCAGTACTTC
TRBJ2-5	TRBV15	TRBD2	few	CATKLLLAGEETQYF	TGTGCCACCAAACTCCTACTAGCGGGAGAAGAGACCCAGTACTTC
TRBJ2-7	TRBV4-1	TRBD2	.	CASSGAGAYEQYF	TGCGCCAGCAGCGGGGCGGGAGCCTACGAGCAGTACTTC
TRBJ1-3	TRBV2	.	.	CASSDANSGNTIYF	TGTGCCAGCAGTGACGCCAACTCTGGAAACACCATATATTTT
TRBJ2-2	TRBV28	TRBD2	.	CASSFLWGRDTGELFF	TGTGCCAGCAGTTTTTTGTGGGGGAGGGACACCGGGGAGCTGTTTTTT
TRBJ1-3	TRBV11-2	TRBD1	few	CASSLDPPGQGLGNTIYF	TGTGCCAGCAGCTTAGACCCGCCGGGACAGGGTTTAGGAAACACCATATATTTT
TRBJ2-3	TRBV5-1	TRBD2	.	CASSLETSGSSNTDTQYF	TGCGCCAGCAGCTTGGAGACTAGCGGGAGCTCAAACACAGATACGCAGTATTTT
TRBJ1-2	TRBV7-2	.	.	CASSPLQTAPMGYTF	TGTGCCAGCAGCCCTCTACAGACAGCTCCGATGGGCTACACCTTC
TRBJ2-3	TRBV2	.	.	CASSFTTSTDTQYF	TGTGCCAGCAGCTTTACCACTAGCACAGATACGCAGTATTTT
TRBJ1-2	TRBV6-5	TRBD1	.	CASRTTGGSGYTF	TGTGCCAGCAGAACGACAGGGGGCTCTGGCTACACCTTC
TRBJ1-1	TRBV4-3	.	.	CASSQDLALNTEAFF	TGCGCCAGCAGCCAAGATCTGGCCCTTAACACTGAAGCTTTCTTT
TRBJ2-1	TRBV27	TRBD1	many	CASSLPRGTGNNEQFF	TGTGCCAGCAGTTTGCCCAGGGGGACAGGTAACAATGAGCAGTTCTTC
TRBJ2-5	TRBV19	.	.	CASSAQETQYF	TGTGCCAGTAGTGCTCAAGAGACCCAGTACTTC
TRBJ2-2	TRBV6-4	TRBD1	once	CASQGQGTGELFF	TGTGCCAGCCAAGGACAGGGAACCGGGGAGCTGTTTTTT
TRBJ2-1	TRBV9	.	.	CASSVGARSYNEQFF	TGTGCCAGCAGCGTAGGGGCACGCTCCTACAATGAGCAGTTCTTC
TRBJ2-7	TRBV28	.	.	CASSLRGTGQYF	TGTGCCAGCAGTTTAAGGGGGACGGGGCAGTACTTC
TRBJ2-7	TRBV28	.	few	CATGTDYDEQYF	TGTGCCACCGGGACGGACTATGACGAGCAGTACTTC
TRBJ2-2	TRBV9	.	few	CASSVEGELFF	TGTGCCAGCAGCGTAGAAGGGGAGCTGTTTTTT
TRBJ2-3	TRBV11-3	.	.	CASSLAGNTDTQYF	TGTGCCAGCAGCTTAGCAGGAAACACAGATACGCAGTATTTT
TRBJ2-1	TRBV15	.	.	CATSRDSGWNEQFF	TGTGCCACCAGCAGAGACAGCGGGTGGAATGAGCAGTTCTTC
TRBJ2-2	TRBV11-3	.	.	CASSFSTGELFF	TGTGCCAGCAGCTTCAGCACCGGGGAGCTGTTTTTT
TRBJ2-2	TRBV18	TRBD2	.	CASSPMGLATTGELFF	TGTGCCAGCTCACCGATGGGACTAGCGACAACCGGGGAGCTGTTTTTT
TRBJ2-1	TRBV11-3	TRBD2	.	CASSLGAGGGNEQFF	TGTGCCAGCAGCTTAGGAGCGGGAGGGGGTAATGAGCAGTTCTTC
TRBJ2-5	TRBV6-6	TRBD2	.	CASSSWTSGSGKTQYF	TGTGCCAGCAGTTCCTGGACTAGCGGGAGCGGAAAGACCCAGTACTTC
TRBJ2-3	TRBV7-2	.	.	CASSGVSTDTQYF	TGTGCCAGCTCGGGGGTGAGCACAGATACGCAGTATTTT
TRBJ2-1	TRBV30	TRBD2	.	CAWSSGSGNEQFF	TGTGCCTGGAGTAGCGGGAGTGGAAATGAGCAGTTCTTC
TRBJ1-2	TRBV27	TRBD1	.	CASSFYGTGGNYGYTF	TGTGCCAGCAGTTTCTACGGGACAGGCGGGAACTATGGCTACACCTTC
TRBJ1-4	TRBV28	TRBD1	.	CASSSPMTGVAEKLFF	TGTGCCAGCAGTTCCCCCATGACAGGGGTGGCGGAAAAACTGTTTTTT
TRBJ2-7	TRBV19	TRBD1	.	CARRQGNYEQYF	TGTGCCAGGAGACAGGGGAATTACGAGCAGTACTTC
TRBJ2-7	TRBV27	.	.	CASRQAYEQYF	TGTGCCAGCCGACAGGCCTACGAGCAGTACTTC
TRBJ1-2	TRBV6-1	.	.	CASSQEWGYNYGYTF	TGTGCCAGCAGTCAGGAATGGGGGTACAACTATGGCTACACCTTC
TRBJ2-1	TRBV30	TRBD2	few	CAWKPSGSKNEQFF	TGTGCCTGGAAACCTAGCGGAAGCAAGAATGAGCAGTTCTTC
TRBJ1-5	TRBV29-1	TRBD1	.	CSGGDREQPQHF	TGCAGCGGCGGGGACAGGGAACAGCCCCAGCATTTT
TRBJ2-2	TRBV7-9	.	.	CASSRIRRAFSNTGELFF	TGTGCCAGCAGCAGAATTAGGAGGGCATTTTCGAACACCGGGGAGCTGTTTTTT
TRBJ2-7	TRBV6-1	TRBD1	.	CASIGTGVYEQYF	TGTGCCAGCATCGGGACAGGGGTGTACGAGCAGTACTTC
TRBJ1-1	TRBV27	.	.	CASSLTGTLVNTEAFF	TGTGCCAGCAGTTTAACAGGGACATTGGTGAACACTGAAGCTTTCTTT
TRBJ1-5	TRBV6-5	.	.	CASSSKPRGQPQHF	TGTGCCAGCAGTTCCAAGCCCCGCGGTCAGCCCCAGCATTTT